What follows is one T cell receptor beta chain and its context. This entry comes from a study of T cells expressing NK-cell markers. TCRdb processed the 5' RACE reads again and assigns one entry to each CDR3 protein, with no DNA. Its clone listing holds a few hundred thousand distinct CDR3 sequences. There are 15 residues in the CDR3. Germline assignment: CDR1 KGHSH and CDR2 LQKENI. The chain carries TRBV18 and TRBJ2-1; the TRBD2 assignment by TCRdb is unverifiable without DNA. The sequenced material came from blood T cells: a sorted CD56 or NKG2C T cell subset, CD4+ or CD8+ T cells, or bulk PBMC T cells (not recorded which). This sequence was found in a man aged 18-70 years in good health. CDR3 loop: CASSPFRGGDGEQFF.